These 2 T cell receptor beta chains came from one sample sequenced in a study of cytomegalovirus exposure and HLA in healthy donors. In the PCR, 60 Vbeta and 13 Jbeta primers were used. Repertoires were generated with immunoSEQ multiplex PCR, while TCRdb's copy carries only in-frame clones and drops some. The table shows over 150,000 clones, with over 70% occurring only once. Sequencing used PBMCs. The source of these receptors is a man younger than 45 in good health and CMV-seropositive.

The gene calls are TRBV2 and TRBJ2-3, with TRBD1 matching over 8 bases. Losses at the gene ends were 3 bases for V and 6 bases for J; bases not matched to a gene: 5. The germline gives CDR1 SNHLY, CDR2 FYNNEI. The CDR3 runs to 14 residues. The CDR3 reads CASSDRTGRDTQYF. The DNA of the CDR3 is TGTGCCAGCAGTGACCGGACAGGGCGGGATACGCAGTATTTT.

The chain combines TRBV27 with TRBJ2-6; D possibly corresponds to TRBD1 (5 bases). V gave up 6 bases and J gave up 3 bases, with 18 bases separating them. The CDR3 spans 17 residues. In germline, CDR1 is MNHEY, CDR2 SMNVEV (reference sequence). The CDR3 loop reads CASSYTFKGHGANVLTF. Written as DNA, the CDR3 is TGTGCCAGCAGCTATACTTTCAAGGGGCATGGGGCCAACGTCCTGACTTTC.